This record concerns one TCR beta chain sequence. This clonotype appeared many times. No cognate antigen has been identified for it. No much larger clone is present one base from it, and per-base qualities are unavailable. The sample is drawn from a study of T cell repertoires in cytomegalovirus infection (dated by TCRdb to the late 2010s). A note on the overall study: Because public TCR beta signatures pointed to carriage of CMV infection together with the matching HLA type, the HLA type of each donor mattered for the analysis. Results the study describes overall, beyond this receptor: Carriers of CMV infection plus the relevant HLA type were discriminated by the cumulative frequency of public TCR beta family members in the study cohort and in an independent approximately 360-donor cohort. In the ex vivo response, HLA-C-restricted CMV-specific TCR beta clonotypes were dominant, and in two of eight donors the single most frequent clonotype came from this HLA-C-restricted group.

The sample was run on an Illumina HiSeq 1500. TCRdb handled the public reads itself, with Q25 trimming in fastp and clone calling in MiXCR, and kept productive beta chains. Under each unique CDR3 protein, matching rows form one entry showing the most common genes and DNA. This sample comprises some 180,000 distinct CDR3 sequences, under 25% of them detected only once. Under 3.5% of the sample is taken by the ten largest. Reading the germline V gene gives CDR1 SGHTA and CDR2 FQGNSA. Trimming at the junction amounts to 2 bases on V and 5 bases on J, and the germline ends lie 10 bases apart. Spanning cysteine to phenylalanine, the CDR3 consists of 13 amino acids. Only the CDR3 portion is preserved as DNA: 39 bases, with reading frame beginning at the first base.

The sequence was obtained from a human donor in good health (CMV status not recorded). Some clones in this sample may be carry-over from other donors' samples. The sequencing input was PBMCs. The chain is assembled from TRBV7-2 and TRBJ2-7; perhaps TRBD1 is the D gene, with 6 bases matching. DNA sequence: TGTGCCAGCAGCTTAAGCAGGGACAACGAGCAGTACTTC. It encodes CASSLSRDNEQYF.